The clone carrying this T cell receptor (beta chain) was recorded at least ten times. Its antigen is undetermined. Germline V lookup: CDR1 DFQATT, CDR2 SNEGSKA (reference sequence). The CDR3 is 13 residues long. V dropped 6 bases and J dropped 7 bases, with 16 bases sitting between them. These data are taken from a study of early T cells in non-severe SARS-CoV-2 infection. About the study: Sequencing used unsorted whole-blood bulk RNA, so chains lack pairing.

Study results and limitations: Anti-spike CD8 responses were favored in VDJdb matching, and private and CD4 specificities were missed.

Individual cDNA molecules were tagged with unique molecular identifiers, the study reported. TCRdb re-called the 5' RACE reads through MiXCR, storing one row per CDR3 protein. The table includes 60,000 to 70,000 distinct CDR3 sequences, over 4.5% detected once. The sequence was collected from an adult who was a healthcare worker with PCR-confirmed SARS-CoV-2 infection or an uninfected control (not recorded which). This rearrangement joins TRBV20-1 to TRBJ2-1; weak D call: TRBD2 (5 bases). The material sequenced was whole blood. The CDR3: CSAGGLTGNEQFF. CDR3 in DNA: TGCAGTGCGGGTGGGCTTACGGGGAATGAGCAGTTCTTC.